Listed below are T cell receptor beta chains from one sample, sequenced in a study of T-cell memory formation after mild COVID-19. Each CDR3 protein gets one entry after TCRdb re-called the 5' RACE reads with MiXCR. The table includes fewer than 400,000 distinct CDR3 sequences, roughly 15% detected once. Sequenced input: PBMCs or a T cell subset sorted from them (not recorded which). These receptor sequences come from a man aged 18 to 30 who had mild COVID-19 (a few samples of this study predate the infection). Cell type and time point are not known. Both conserved end residues are part of each CDR3. Fields, in order: V gene, D gene, J gene, clone size, CDR3 protein, CDR3 DNA. The D gene is left open where the match is weak. Part of the rows lack a size; the others show once, few, many or a class for expanded clones.

V: TRBV6-6; D: TRBD1; J: TRBJ2-2; size: few; CDR3: CAGRQGPDTGELFF; DNA: TGTGCCGGTCGACAGGGGCCGGACACCGGGGAGCTGTTTTTT
V: TRBV7-2; D: TRBD1; J: TRBJ1-5; size: many; CDR3: CASSRQGSSGQPQHF; DNA: TGTGCCAGCAGCCGACAGGGCAGCTCGGGACAGCCCCAGCATTTT
V: TRBV29-1; D: TRBD1; J: TRBJ1-1; size: few; CDR3: CSADRGTEAFF; DNA: TGCAGCGCAGACAGGGGGACTGAAGCTTTCTTT
V: TRBV27; D: -; J: TRBJ2-2; size: -; CDR3: CASSLSSVNTGELFF; DNA: TGTGCCAGCAGTTTATCATCGGTGAACACCGGGGAGCTGTTTTTT
V: TRBV7-9; D: -; J: TRBJ2-1; size: few; CDR3: CASSSNGGQFF; DNA: TGTGCCAGCAGTTCCAATGGGGGGCAGTTCTTC
V: TRBV7-6; D: TRBD1; J: TRBJ1-4; size: -; CDR3: CASSLVAPGTGEREKLFF; DNA: TGTGCCAGCAGCTTAGTAGCCCCCGGGACAGGGGAACGTGAAAAACTGTTTTTT
V: TRBV4-1; D: TRBD1; J: TRBJ1-2; size: few; CDR3: CASSQTSGGPHGYTF; DNA: TGCGCCAGCAGCCAGACCTCAGGGGGCCCCCATGGCTACACCTTC
V: TRBV2; D: -; J: TRBJ1-2; size: -; CDR3: CASSGSGGGYTF; DNA: TGTGCCAGCAGTGGTTCGGGTGGAGGCTACACCTTC
V: TRBV11-2; D: -; J: TRBJ2-5; size: -; CDR3: CASSPLNRARVGTQYF; DNA: TGTGCCAGCAGCCCCCTCAACAGGGCTCGGGTGGGGACCCAGTACTTC
V: TRBV29-1; D: -; J: TRBJ2-2; size: many; CDR3: CSVGGAGTGELFF; DNA: TGCAGCGTTGGCGGGGCAGGCACCGGGGAGCTGTTTTTT
V: TRBV5-1; D: -; J: TRBJ2-2; size: many; CDR3: CASSRLRGRDYTGELFF; DNA: TGCGCCAGCAGCCGTCTGCGGGGCCGGGACTACACCGGGGAGCTGTTTTTT
V: TRBV5-1; D: -; J: TRBJ2-3; size: few; CDR3: CASSLAAGTDTQYF; DNA: TGCGCCAGCAGCTTGGCGGCAGGCACAGATACGCAGTATTTT
V: TRBV5-1; D: TRBD2; J: TRBJ2-1; size: few; CDR3: CASSQRLAGDYNEQFF; DNA: TGCGCCAGCAGCCAACGACTAGCGGGGGATTACAATGAGCAGTTCTTC
V: TRBV10-3; D: TRBD1; J: TRBJ1-5; size: -; CDR3: CAISDTRRDREQPQHF; DNA: TGTGCCATCAGTGACACCCGCCGGGACAGAGAACAGCCCCAGCATTTT
V: TRBV6-1; D: TRBD2; J: TRBJ2-3; size: -; CDR3: CASGGREGYDTQYF; DNA: TGTGCCAGCGGGGGAAGGGAGGGATACGATACGCAGTATTTT
V: TRBV10-3; D: -; J: TRBJ1-2; size: many; CDR3: CAIRRHNYGYTF; DNA: TGTGCCATCAGAAGACATAACTATGGCTACACCTTC
V: TRBV7-9; D: -; J: TRBJ1-1; size: few; CDR3: CASSLDNSGTEAFF; DNA: TGTGCCAGCAGCTTAGACAACTCGGGCACTGAAGCTTTCTTT
V: TRBV7-2; D: -; J: TRBJ1-2; size: many; CDR3: CASSLERANYGYTF; DNA: TGTGCCAGCAGCTTGGAGCGAGCTAACTATGGCTACACCTTC
V: TRBV5-4; D: -; J: TRBJ1-2; size: -; CDR3: CASSFEPGAAVGYTF; DNA: TGTGCCAGCAGCTTCGAGCCGGGGGCTGCAGTGGGCTACACCTTC
V: TRBV28; D: -; J: TRBJ1-1; size: few; CDR3: CASSLTLLAEAFF; DNA: TGTGCCAGCAGTTTAACCCTTTTGGCCGAAGCTTTCTTT